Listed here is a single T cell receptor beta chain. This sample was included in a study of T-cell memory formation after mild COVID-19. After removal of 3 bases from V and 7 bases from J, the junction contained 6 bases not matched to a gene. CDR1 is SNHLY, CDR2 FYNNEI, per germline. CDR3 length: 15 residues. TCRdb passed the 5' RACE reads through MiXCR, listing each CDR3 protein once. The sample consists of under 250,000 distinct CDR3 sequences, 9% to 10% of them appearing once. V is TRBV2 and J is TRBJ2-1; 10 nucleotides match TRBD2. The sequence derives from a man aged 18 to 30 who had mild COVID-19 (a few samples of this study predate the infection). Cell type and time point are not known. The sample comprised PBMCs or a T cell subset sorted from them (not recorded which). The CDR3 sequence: CASSDTSGGANEQFF. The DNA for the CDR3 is TGTGCCAGCAGTGATACAAGCGGGGGGGCGAATGAGCAGTTCTTC.